This record covers a single TCR beta chain. Per germline, CDR1 LNHNV and CDR2 YYDKDF (reference sequence). The V gene end was trimmed by 3 bases and the J gene end by 4 bases; junction bases not matched to a gene: 4. This CDR3 has 15 residues. The data are from a study of blood T cell repertoires in COVID-19. Turning to the study itself: The cDNA or gDNA used as material had been derived from T cells, B-cell-depleted T cells, or PBMCs.

Original processing notes: How many nucleated cells were present was estimated from reference gene primer amplification. Some clones are missing from TCRdb's copy, which holds only in-frame ones; the method was immunoSEQ multiplex PCR. Clonal size and the V and J genes are those of that table, whereas D and trimming came from the DNA. The table lists about 18,000 clones, approximately 91% of them singletons. The receptor was isolated from a human donor in a cohort sampled during active COVID-19. The chain joins TRBV15 to TRBJ2-1, with 9 positions matching TRBD2. Material for sequencing was peripheral blood. CDR3 in amino acids: CATSRDSGRYNEQFF. Here the CDR3 DNA reads TGTGCCACCAGCAGGGATAGCGGGAGATACAATGAGCAGTTCTTC.